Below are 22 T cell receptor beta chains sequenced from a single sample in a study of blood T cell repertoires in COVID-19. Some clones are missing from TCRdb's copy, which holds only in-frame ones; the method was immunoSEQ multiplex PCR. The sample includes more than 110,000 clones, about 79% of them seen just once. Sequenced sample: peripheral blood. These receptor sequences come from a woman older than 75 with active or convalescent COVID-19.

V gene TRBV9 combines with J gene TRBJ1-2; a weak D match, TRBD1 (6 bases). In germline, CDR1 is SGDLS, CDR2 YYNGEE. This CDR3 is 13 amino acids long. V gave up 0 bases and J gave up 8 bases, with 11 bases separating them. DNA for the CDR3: TGTGCCAGCAGCGTAGACAGGGTCGGGGGCTACACCTTC. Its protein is CASSVDRVGGYTF.

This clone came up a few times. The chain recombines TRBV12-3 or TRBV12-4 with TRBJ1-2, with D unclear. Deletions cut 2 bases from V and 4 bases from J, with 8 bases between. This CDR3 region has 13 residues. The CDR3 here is CASSLLAAYGYTF. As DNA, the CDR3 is TGTGCCAGCAGTTTATTGGCGGCCTATGGCTACACCTTC.

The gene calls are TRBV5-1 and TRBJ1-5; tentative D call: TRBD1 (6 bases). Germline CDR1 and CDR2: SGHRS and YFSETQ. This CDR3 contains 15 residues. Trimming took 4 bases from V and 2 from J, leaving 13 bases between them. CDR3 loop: CASSPGQMGNQPQHF. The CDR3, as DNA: TGCGCCAGCAGCCCGGGACAAATGGGCAATCAGCCCCAGCATTTT.

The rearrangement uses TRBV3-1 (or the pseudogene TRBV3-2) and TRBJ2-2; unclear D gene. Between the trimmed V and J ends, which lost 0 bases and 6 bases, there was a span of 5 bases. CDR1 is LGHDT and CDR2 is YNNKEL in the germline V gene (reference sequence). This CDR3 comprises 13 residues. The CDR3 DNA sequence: TGTGCCAGCAGCCAAGATAGTCCCGGGGAGCTGTTTTTT. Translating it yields CASSQDSPGELFF.

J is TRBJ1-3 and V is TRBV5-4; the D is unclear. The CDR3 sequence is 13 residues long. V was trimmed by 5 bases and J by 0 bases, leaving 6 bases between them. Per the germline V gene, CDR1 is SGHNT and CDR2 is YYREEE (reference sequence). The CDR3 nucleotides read TGTGCCAGCAGGAGTAGCTCTGGAAACACCATATATTTT. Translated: CASRSSSGNTIYF.

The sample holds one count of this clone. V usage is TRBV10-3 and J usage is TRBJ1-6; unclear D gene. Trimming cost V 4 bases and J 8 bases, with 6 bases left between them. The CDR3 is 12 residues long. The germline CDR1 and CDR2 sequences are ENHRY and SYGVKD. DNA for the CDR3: TGTGCCATCAGTGGCGCTGATTCACCCCTCCACTTT. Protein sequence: CAISGADSPLHF.

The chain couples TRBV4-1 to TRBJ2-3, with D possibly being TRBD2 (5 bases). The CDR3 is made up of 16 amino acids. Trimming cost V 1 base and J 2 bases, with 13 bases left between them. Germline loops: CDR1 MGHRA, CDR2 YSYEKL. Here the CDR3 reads CASSQAGSGFTDTQYF. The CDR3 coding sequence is TGCGCCAGCAGCCAAGCCGGCTCGGGGTTCACAGATACGCAGTATTTT.

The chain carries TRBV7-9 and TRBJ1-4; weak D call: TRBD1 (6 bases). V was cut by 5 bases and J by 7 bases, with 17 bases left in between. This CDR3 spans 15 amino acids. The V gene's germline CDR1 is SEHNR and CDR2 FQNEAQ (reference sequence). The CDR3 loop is CASSPQGPVSEKLFF. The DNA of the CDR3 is TGTGCCAGCAGCCCTCAGGGGCCTGTGAGTGAAAAACTGTTTTTT.

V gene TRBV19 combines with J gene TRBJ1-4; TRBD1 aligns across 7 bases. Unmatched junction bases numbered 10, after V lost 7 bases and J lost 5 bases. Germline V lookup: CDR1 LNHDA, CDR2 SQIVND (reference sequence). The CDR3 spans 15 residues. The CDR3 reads CASTPGDRLNEKLFF. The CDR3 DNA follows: TGTGCCAGTACCCCGGGGGACAGATTGAATGAAAAACTGTTTTTT.

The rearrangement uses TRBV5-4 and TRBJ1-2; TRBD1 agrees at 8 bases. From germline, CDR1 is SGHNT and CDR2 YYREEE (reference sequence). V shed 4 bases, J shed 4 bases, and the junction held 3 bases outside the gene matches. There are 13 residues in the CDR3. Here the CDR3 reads CASSQGQAYGYTF. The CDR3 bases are TGTGCCAGCAGCCAGGGACAGGCCTATGGCTACACCTTC.

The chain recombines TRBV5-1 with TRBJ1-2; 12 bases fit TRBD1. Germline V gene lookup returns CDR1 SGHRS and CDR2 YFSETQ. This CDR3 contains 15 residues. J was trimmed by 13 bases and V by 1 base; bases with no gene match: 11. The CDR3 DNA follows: TGCGCCAGCAGCTTGAATACGGGACAGGGGGCAGTCGGCACCTTC. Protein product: CASSLNTGQGAVGTF.

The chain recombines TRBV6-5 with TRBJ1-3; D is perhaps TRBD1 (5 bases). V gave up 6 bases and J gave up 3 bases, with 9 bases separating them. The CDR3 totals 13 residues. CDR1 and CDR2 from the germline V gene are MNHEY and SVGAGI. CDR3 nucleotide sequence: TGTGCCAGCAGCCCAGGGATTGGAAACACCATATATTTT. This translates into CASSPGIGNTIYF.

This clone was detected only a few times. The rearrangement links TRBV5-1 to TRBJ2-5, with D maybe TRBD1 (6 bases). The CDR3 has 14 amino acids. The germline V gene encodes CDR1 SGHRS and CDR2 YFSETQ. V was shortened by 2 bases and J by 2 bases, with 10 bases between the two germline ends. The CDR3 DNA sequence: TGCGCCAGCAGCTTCGGGACACAGCAAGAGACCCAGTACTTC. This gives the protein CASSFGTQQETQYF.

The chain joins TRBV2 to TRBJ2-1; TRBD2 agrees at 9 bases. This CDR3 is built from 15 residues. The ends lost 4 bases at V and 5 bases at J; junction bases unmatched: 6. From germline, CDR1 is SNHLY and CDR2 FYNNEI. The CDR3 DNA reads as TGTGCCAGCAGTGTAGGGCGGGGGGGGAACAATGAGCAGTTCTTC. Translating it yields CASSVGRGGNNEQFF.

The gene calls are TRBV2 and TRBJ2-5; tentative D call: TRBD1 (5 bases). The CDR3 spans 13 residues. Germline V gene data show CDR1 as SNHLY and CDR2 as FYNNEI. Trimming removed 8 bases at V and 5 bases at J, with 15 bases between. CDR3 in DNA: TGTGCCAGCGGGGCGTCCTTCCAGGAGACCCAGTACTTC. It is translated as CASGASFQETQYF.

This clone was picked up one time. The CDR3 loop reads CASKGDGRLDGYTF. The CDR3 DNA sequence: TGTGCCAGCAAGGGGGACGGTCGTCTCGATGGCTACACCTTC. The rearrangement links TRBV6-5 to TRBJ1-2, with D maybe TRBD1 (6 bases). Trimming took 7 bases from V and 6 from J, leaving 18 bases between them. The CDR3 extends over 14 amino acids. Germline V gene lookup returns CDR1 MNHEY and CDR2 SVGAGI.

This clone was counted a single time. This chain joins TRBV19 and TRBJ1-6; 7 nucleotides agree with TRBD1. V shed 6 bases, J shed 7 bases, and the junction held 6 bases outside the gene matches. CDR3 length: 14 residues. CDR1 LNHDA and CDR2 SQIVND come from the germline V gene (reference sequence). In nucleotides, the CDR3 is TGTGCCAGTAGGACCGGGACAGCCAATTCACCCCTCCACTTT. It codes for CASRTGTANSPLHF.

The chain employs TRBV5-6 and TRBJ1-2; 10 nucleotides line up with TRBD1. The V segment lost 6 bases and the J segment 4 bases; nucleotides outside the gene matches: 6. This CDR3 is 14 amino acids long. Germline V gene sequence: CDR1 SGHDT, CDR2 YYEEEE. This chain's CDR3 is CASNTGDRGYGYTF. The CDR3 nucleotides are TGTGCCAGCAACACCGGGGACAGGGGCTATGGCTACACCTTC.

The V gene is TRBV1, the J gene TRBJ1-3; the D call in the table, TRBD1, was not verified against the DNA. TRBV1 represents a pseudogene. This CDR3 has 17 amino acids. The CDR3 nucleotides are TGCACCAGCAGCCAAGACGGACAGGGGGACTCTGGAAACACCATATATTTT. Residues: CTSSQDGQGDSGNTIYF.

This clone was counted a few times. For the CDR3, the DNA is TGTGCCAGCAGCTGGGGATCCTCTAGCGGGGCGGAGACCCAGTACTTC. It specifies CASSWGSSSGAETQYF. The chain recombines TRBV5-4 with TRBJ2-5, with 9 bases fitting TRBD2. V was pared by 3 bases and J by 5 bases, with 11 bases of the junction left unmatched. The V gene's germline CDR1 is SGHNT and CDR2 YYREEE (reference sequence). The CDR3 extends over 16 amino acids.

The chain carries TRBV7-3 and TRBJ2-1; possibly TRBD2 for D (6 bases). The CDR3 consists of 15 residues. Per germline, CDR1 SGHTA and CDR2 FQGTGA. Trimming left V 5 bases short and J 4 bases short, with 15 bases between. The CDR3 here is CASSETGTQYNEQFF. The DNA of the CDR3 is TGTGCCAGCAGCGAGACCGGGACTCAGTACAATGAGCAGTTCTTC.

The CDR3 loop is CASSTGTGYSGANVLTF. CDR3 in DNA: TGTGCCAGTAGTACCGGGACAGGGTATTCTGGGGCCAACGTCCTGACTTTC. This rearrangement joins TRBV19 to TRBJ2-6, with 9 positions matching TRBD1. Trimming at V came to 4 bases and at J to 1 base, leaving 5 bases not matched to a gene. The germline CDR1 and CDR2 sequences are LNHDA and SQIVND (reference sequence). This CDR3 has 17 amino acids.